The 27 T cell receptor beta chains in this list originate from one sample, sequenced in a study of CD8+ T cells in alopecia areata. Sequencing relied on a cDNA template that was reverse transcribed from extracted RNA. Generated by immunoSEQ multiplex PCR, the TCRdb table keeps only in-frame clones and is missing some. The sample lists over 150,000 clones; 50% to 60% were seen once. The treatment was: oral pan-JAK inhibitor, 5-10 mg twice daily. This material consisted of CD4+ T cells sorted from blood, taken at week 4, from a patient treated with tofacitinib. These receptors were taken from a human donor with alopecia areata.

This clone was seen only a few times. The chain couples TRBV29-1 to TRBJ2-7; D gene ambiguous. Germline V gives CDR1 SQVTM, CDR2 ANQGSEA. Trimming stripped 4 bases from V and 3 bases from J, with 7 bases between. The CDR3 totals 11 residues. In DNA, the CDR3 is TGCAGCGTTGGGGCAGGCTACGAGCAGTACTTC. Translating gives CSVGAGYEQYF.

Note on this clone: At one of its ends the junction is not consistent with the germline gene, which may arise from a read error. The chain links TRBV29-1 to TRBJ2-1; no clear D. In germline, CDR1 is SQVTM, CDR2 ANQGSEA. CDR3 length: 10 residues. The CDR3 region is CSVDGNGQFF. CDR3 in DNA: TGCAGCGTTGACGGTAATGGGCAGTTCTTC.

This clone was found a few times. The V and J genes are TRBV28 and TRBJ1-1; D call uncertain. Looked up from germline, CDR1 is MDHEN and CDR2 is SYDVKM. Deletions cut 3 bases from V and 7 bases from J, with 12 bases between. This CDR3 spans 13 amino acids. The CDR3 DNA sequence: TGTGCCAGCAGTTTGGAATACAGCGGTGAAGCTTTCTTT. Translation gives CASSLEYSGEAFF.

The rearrangement links TRBV6-5 to TRBJ2-7; D might be TRBD2 (6 bases). CDR1 is MNHEY, CDR2 SVGAGI, per germline. The CDR3 is made up of 14 amino acids. The V and J ends lost 2 bases and 3 bases respectively, with 11 bases between them. CDR3: CASSYGEVDYEQYF. The CDR3 region has the DNA TGTGCCAGCAGTTACGGGGAGGTCGACTACGAGCAGTACTTC.

The J gene is TRBJ2-3, the V gene TRBV29-1; D uncertain. The CDR3 is 12 residues long. CDR1 is SQVTM and CDR2 is ANQGSEA in the germline V gene. Trimming stripped 4 bases from V and 2 bases from J, with 7 bases between. CDR3 loop: CSVGPSTDTQYF. The CDR3 coding sequence is TGCAGCGTTGGGCCCTCCACAGATACGCAGTATTTT.

In this sample, this clone turned up a few times. V is TRBV11-2 and J is TRBJ2-5; D unclear. CDR1 is SGHAT and CDR2 is FQNNGV in the germline V gene. V was shortened by 1 base and J by 6 bases, with 15 bases between the two germline ends. CDR3 length: 15 amino acids. The CDR3 loop reads CASSLVSFGSQTQYF. CDR3 bases: TGTGCCAGCAGCTTAGTGTCTTTTGGTTCGCAGACCCAGTACTTC.

Turning to this clone: Other DNA sequences from this sample encode an identical CDR3 as well. The V gene is TRBV30, the J gene TRBJ1-5; D is undetermined. Looked up from germline, CDR1 is GTSNPN and CDR2 is SVGIG (reference sequence). This CDR3 has 13 amino acids. Trimming took off 0 bases at V and 3 bases at J, with 6 bases between the two ends. The CDR3: CAWSVRANQPQHF. The CDR3 DNA reads as TGTGCCTGGAGTGTACGGGCCAATCAGCCCCAGCATTTT.

The chain couples TRBV4-1 to TRBJ2-5, with D possibly TRBD1 on 6 matching bases. The V end was cut by 1 base, the J end by 5 bases, with 11 bases between. The germline V gene encodes CDR1 MGHRA and CDR2 YSYEKL. The CDR3 is 14 residues long. DNA for the CDR3: TGCGCCAGCAGCCAAGGGGGACAATGGGAGACCCAGTACTTC. This translates into CASSQGGQWETQYF.

The sample holds a few counts of this clone. The chain couples TRBV18 to TRBJ2-7; TRBD1 agrees at 7 bases. The junction had 8 bases not matched to a gene; V was cut back by 9 bases and J by 3 bases. Germline lookup yields CDR1 KGHSH and CDR2 LQKENI. CDR3 length: 13 amino acids. The CDR3 is CASLDRDGYEQYF. The CDR3 nucleotides read TGTGCCAGTCTCGACAGGGACGGCTACGAGCAGTACTTC.

The chain joins TRBV29-1 to TRBJ1-2; possibly TRBD1 for D (6 bases). V was cut by 7 bases and J by 8 bases, with 14 bases left in between. The CDR3 consists of 11 residues. Germline V lookup: CDR1 SQVTM, CDR2 ANQGSEA. The CDR3 coding sequence is TGCAGCGCCGAACAGGGTTACGGCTACACCTTC. This sequence encodes CSAEQGYGYTF.

V gene TRBV7-9 combines with J gene TRBJ2-6, with 8 bases aligning to TRBD1. CDR1 SEHNR and CDR2 FQNEAQ come from the germline V gene (reference sequence). V shed 8 bases and J 1 base; nucleotides not matched to a gene: 7. CDR3 size: 16 residues. For the CDR3, the DNA is TGTGCCAGCCGGGACAGGCAAGAGTCTGGGGCCAACGTCCTGACTTTC. It encodes CASRDRQESGANVLTF.

The V call is TRBV30, the J call TRBJ2-7; no clear D. Germline values: CDR1 GTSNPN, CDR2 SVGIG (reference sequence). The CDR3 contains 11 residues. Trimming removed 0 bases at V and 6 bases at J, with 6 bases between. The CDR3 sequence is CAWSVLGEQYF. CDR3 DNA: TGTGCCTGGAGTGTACTTGGCGAGCAGTACTTC.

The J gene is TRBJ2-7, the V gene TRBV27; D uncertain. Trimming shortened V by 8 bases and J by 0 bases, and 5 bases separated the two germline ends. The CDR3 loop spans 11 amino acids. CDR1 and CDR2 (germline): MNHEY, SMNVEV (reference sequence). The CDR3 region has the DNA TGTGCCAGCGGAATCTCCTACGAGCAGTACTTC. It is translated as CASGISYEQYF.

The V gene is TRBV7-2, the J gene TRBJ2-1, with D possibly being TRBD1 (7 bases). The CDR3 runs 14 residues. V was shortened by 2 bases and J by 12 bases, with 17 bases between the two germline ends. The germline gives CDR1 SGHTA, CDR2 FQGNSA. DNA of the CDR3: TGTGCCAGCAGCTTACTAGGGAGACAGGGAGGGCAGTTCTTC. It encodes CASSLLGRQGGQFF.

Comments on this clone: One base away lies a much larger clone, so this may be a sequencing read error. V is TRBV9 and J is TRBJ2-2; tentatively, D is TRBD1 (5 bases). The CDR3 loop spans 14 amino acids. Germline-derived CDR1 and CDR2 are SGDLS and YYNGEE. V dropped 7 bases and J dropped 0 bases, with 10 bases sitting between them. CDR3 bases: TGTGCCAGCCGCCCACAGGCGAACACCGGGGAGCTGTTTTTT. Amino acids: CASRPQANTGELFF.

To note about this clone: Other DNA sequences from this sample encode an identical CDR3 as well. This chain connects TRBV29-1 to TRBJ1-1, with D unclear. V gave up 3 bases and J gave up 1 base, with 6 bases separating them. CDR1 and CDR2 from the germline V gene are SQVTM and ANQGSEA. The CDR3 is 12 amino acids. CDR3 protein: CSVDRRNTEAFF. DNA for the CDR3: TGCAGCGTTGATCGCAGGAACACTGAAGCTTTCTTT. Combining the CDR3 with reference TRBV29-1 and TRBJ1-1 gives the whole variable domain SAVISQKPSRDICQRGTSLTIQCQVDSQVTMMFWYRQQPGQSLTLIATANQGSEATYESGFVIDKFPISRPNLTFSTLTVSNMSPEDSSIYLCSVDRRNTEAFFGQGTRLTVV.

The rearrangement links TRBV30 to TRBJ1-1, with 7 nucleotides matching TRBD1. The germline CDR1 and CDR2 sequences are GTSNPN and SVGIG (reference sequence). Trimming at V came to 2 bases and at J to 3 bases, leaving 12 bases not matched to a gene. CDR3 length: 16 residues. CDR3 protein: CAWSHPQAGGDTEAFF. The CDR3 region has the DNA TGTGCCTGGAGTCACCCCCAGGCAGGGGGTGACACTGAAGCTTTCTTT. Full variable domain (remainder filled in from reference TRBV30 and TRBJ1-1): SQTIHQWPATLVQPVGSPLSLECTVEGTSNPNLYWYRQAAGRGLQLLFYSVGIGQISSEVPQNLSASRPQDRQFILSSKKLLLSDSGFYLCAWSHPQAGGDTEAFFGQGTRLTVV.

This chain links TRBV6-1 with TRBJ1-5; 9 bases fit TRBD1. V lost 7 bases to trimming and J lost 6 bases; unmatched junction nucleotides: 10. CDR1 is MNHNS and CDR2 is SASEGT in the germline V gene. The CDR3 extends over 15 amino acids. The DNA for the CDR3 is TGTGCCAGCATTTCCGGGACAGGGTTGGCTCAGCCCCAGCATTTT. Encoded protein: CASISGTGLAQPQHF.

This sequence joins TRBV2 and TRBJ2-1; D gene ambiguous. Germline V gene data show CDR1 as SNHLY and CDR2 as FYNNEI. The CDR3 covers 11 residues. V lost 7 bases to trimming and J lost 7 bases, with 8 bases between them. CDR3 sequence (DNA): TGTGCCAGCATGCTTTGGAATGAGCAGTTCTTC. This encodes CASMLWNEQFF.

The chain carries TRBV29-1 and TRBJ2-3; 11 bases are a match to TRBD2. There are 15 residues in the CDR3. The V segment lost 2 bases and the J segment 2 bases; nucleotides outside the gene matches: 3. CDR1 and CDR2 from the germline V gene are SQVTM and ANQGSEA. The CDR3: CSVESSGRTTDTQYF. DNA of the CDR3: TGCAGCGTTGAATCTAGCGGGAGGACCACAGATACGCAGTATTTT.

The V gene is TRBV30, the J gene TRBJ2-5; D may be TRBD2 (7 bases). The CDR3 is made up of 15 amino acids. Germline V lookup: CDR1 GTSNPN, CDR2 SVGIG (reference sequence). V was cut by 4 bases and J by 5 bases, with 20 bases left in between. CDR3 in DNA: TGTGCCTGGACTAGCGGAGGAGGGGGTGGTGAGACCCAGTACTTC. Encoded protein: CAWTSGGGGGETQYF.

The V gene is TRBV30, the J gene TRBJ1-1, with TRBD1 matching over 9 bases. Germline CDR1 GTSNPN, CDR2 SVGIG (reference sequence). This CDR3 has 14 residues. Trimming at V came to 3 bases and at J to 4 bases, leaving 6 bases not matched to a gene. CDR3 loop: CAWRMTGGFTEAFF. As DNA, the CDR3 is TGTGCCTGGAGGATGACAGGGGGATTCACTGAAGCTTTCTTT. Filled out from reference TRBV30 and TRBJ1-1, the complete variable domain reads SQTIHQWPATLVQPVGSPLSLECTVEGTSNPNLYWYRQAAGRGLQLLFYSVGIGQISSEVPQNLSASRPQDRQFILSSKKLLLSDSGFYLCAWRMTGGFTEAFFGQGTRLTVV.

This clone was counted a few times. The chain joins TRBV7-9 to TRBJ1-2; the match to TRBD1 covers 7 bases. Trimming cost V 5 bases and J 2 bases; bases outside gene matches: 8. The CDR3 sequence is 15 residues long. Germline V CDR1 and CDR2: SEHNR, FQNEAQ (reference sequence). The CDR3 here is CASSAQQGWNYGYTF. The CDR3 DNA is TGTGCCAGCAGCGCTCAACAGGGGTGGAACTATGGCTACACCTTC.

This clone was detected a few times. Additional DNA sequences in this sample encode the identical CDR3. The chain is built from TRBV29-1 and TRBJ2-1, with D perhaps matching TRBD2 (6 bases). CDR1 and CDR2 from the germline V gene are SQVTM and ANQGSEA. This CDR3 region has 11 residues. The germline V and J ends were trimmed by 6 bases and 4 bases, with 7 bases remaining between them. The chain's CDR3 is CSVGGYNEQFF. CDR3 bases: TGCAGCGTGGGGGGTTACAATGAGCAGTTCTTC.

A few counts support this clone. This chain uses TRBV30 with TRBJ1-5; unclear D gene. The V end was cut by 0 bases, the J end by 6 bases, with 24 bases between. This CDR3 is 18 amino acids long. Germline V gives CDR1 GTSNPN, CDR2 SVGIG (reference sequence). The CDR3 sequence: CAWSVRASWPPGFQPQHF. The CDR3, as DNA: TGTGCCTGGAGTGTACGGGCCAGTTGGCCCCCGGGATTTCAGCCCCAGCATTTT.

The V and J genes are TRBV6-5 and TRBJ2-3; D is perhaps TRBD2 (5 bases). CDR1 and CDR2 (germline): MNHEY, SVGAGI. The CDR3 has 14 amino acids. The CDR3 spells CAVLDRSGTDTQYF. The DNA of the CDR3 is TGTGCAGTACTCGACCGTAGCGGCACAGATACGCAGTATTTT.

This clone came up a few times. The chain links TRBV28 to TRBJ2-6, with D unresolved. This CDR3 has 12 amino acids. Germline V CDR1 and CDR2: MDHEN, SYDVKM. V was cut by 8 bases and J by 1 base, with 3 bases left in between. The CDR3, as DNA: TGTGCCAGCCAATCTGGGGCCAACGTCCTGACTTTC. The encoded protein is CASQSGANVLTF.